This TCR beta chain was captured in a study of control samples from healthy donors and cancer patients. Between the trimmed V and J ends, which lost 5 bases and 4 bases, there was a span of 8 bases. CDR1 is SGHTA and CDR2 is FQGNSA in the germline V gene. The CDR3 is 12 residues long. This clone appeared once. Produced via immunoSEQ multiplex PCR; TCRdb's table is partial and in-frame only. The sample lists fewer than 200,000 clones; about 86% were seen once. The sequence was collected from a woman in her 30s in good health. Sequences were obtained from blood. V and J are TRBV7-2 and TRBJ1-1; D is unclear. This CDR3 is CASSPTFTEAFF. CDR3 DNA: TGTGCCAGCAGCCCTACATTCACTGAAGCTTTCTTT.